These 4 T cell receptor beta chains came from one sample sequenced in a study of technical replicates of blood from a few donors. Here immunoSEQ multiplex PCR was the method, and the copy in TCRdb shows in-frame clones only, minus some. Of tens of thousands of clones in the sample, around 87% were seen once. Sequencing was performed on PBMCs. The origin of the receptors is a human donor in good health. Some clones in this sample may be carry-over from other donors' samples.

The chain is built from TRBV7-9 and TRBJ2-5, with 13 bases matching TRBD2. V lost 5 bases, J lost 5 bases, and 8 bases stayed unmatched. This CDR3 is 16 amino acids long. Per germline, CDR1 SEHNR and CDR2 FQNEAQ (reference sequence). DNA for the CDR3: TGTGCCAGCAGCCTTACTAGCGGGGGGGCCCGGGAGACCCAGTACTTC. Its translation: CASSLTSGGARETQYF.

This chain joins TRBV30 and TRBJ1-5; D is unclear. The CDR3 is 12 amino acids. Germline V CDR1 and CDR2: GTSNPN, SVGIG (reference sequence). Trimming cost V 3 bases and J 7 bases, with 10 bases left between them. The CDR3 spells CAWRPGEQPQHF. The DNA of the CDR3 is TGTGCCTGGAGACCCGGGGAACAGCCCCAGCATTTT.

V is TRBV6-5 and J is TRBJ2-7; D is perhaps TRBD2 (6 bases). The V end was cut by 5 bases, the J end by 3 bases, with 17 bases between. The germline CDR1 and CDR2 sequences are MNHEY and SVGAGI. This CDR3 has 15 residues. The CDR3 DNA is TGTGCCAGCAGTCCGGGGACTGTTGGGTTCTACGAGCAGTACTTC. It encodes CASSPGTVGFYEQYF.

This chain connects TRBV7-2 to TRBJ2-7, with TRBD1 matching 10 bases. There are 17 residues in the CDR3. The J segment lost 1 base and the V segment lost 5 bases, leaving 11 bases of the junction unmatched. The germline V gene has CDR1 SGHTA and CDR2 FQGNSA. Here the CDR3 reads CASSLSRTGGNSYEQYF. The CDR3 DNA sequence: TGTGCCAGCAGCCTATCCCGGACAGGGGGAAATTCCTACGAGCAGTACTTC.